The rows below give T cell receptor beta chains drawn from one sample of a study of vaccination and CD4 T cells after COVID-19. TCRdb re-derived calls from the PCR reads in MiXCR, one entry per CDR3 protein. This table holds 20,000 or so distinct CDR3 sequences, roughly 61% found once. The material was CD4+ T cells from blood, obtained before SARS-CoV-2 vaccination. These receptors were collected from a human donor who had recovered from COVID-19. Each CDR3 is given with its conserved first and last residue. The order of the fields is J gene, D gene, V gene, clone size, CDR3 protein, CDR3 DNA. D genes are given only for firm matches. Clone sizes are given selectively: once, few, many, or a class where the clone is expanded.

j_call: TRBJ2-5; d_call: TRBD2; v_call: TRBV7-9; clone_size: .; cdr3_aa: CASSRLAGNQETQYF; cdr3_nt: TGTGCCAGCAGCAGACTAGCGGGGAACCAAGAGACCCAGTACTTC
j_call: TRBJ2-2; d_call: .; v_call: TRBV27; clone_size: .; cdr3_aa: CASSLSVRRGAGELFF; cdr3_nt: TGTGCCAGCAGTTTATCGGTCAGGAGGGGGGCCGGGGAGCTGTTTTTT
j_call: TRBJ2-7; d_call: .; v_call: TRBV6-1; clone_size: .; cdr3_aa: CASTSGIGQQYF; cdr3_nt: TGTGCCAGCACCTCTGGGATCGGGCAGCAGTACTTC
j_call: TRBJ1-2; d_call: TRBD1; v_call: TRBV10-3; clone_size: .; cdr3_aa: CAISAPNRGDYGYTF; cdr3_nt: TGTGCCATCAGCGCCCCGAACAGGGGGGACTATGGCTACACCTTC
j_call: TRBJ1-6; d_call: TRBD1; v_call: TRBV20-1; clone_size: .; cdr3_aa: CSARDPGTADNSPLHF; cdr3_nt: TGCAGTGCTAGAGACCCCGGGACAGCAGATAATTCACCCCTCCACTTT
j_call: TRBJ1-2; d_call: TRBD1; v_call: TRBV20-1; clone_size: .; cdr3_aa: CSARDRGRDYGYTF; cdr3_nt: TGCAGTGCTAGAGACAGGGGGCGCGACTATGGCTACACCTTC
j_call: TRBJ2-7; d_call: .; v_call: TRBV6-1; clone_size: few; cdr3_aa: CASRRSGDYEQYF; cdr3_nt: TGTGCCAGCAGGCGAAGCGGTGACTACGAGCAGTACTTC
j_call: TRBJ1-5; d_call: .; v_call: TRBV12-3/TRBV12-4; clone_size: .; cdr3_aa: CASSLYASRYSNQPQHF; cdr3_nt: TGTGCCAGCAGTTTATACGCCTCAAGATATAGCAATCAGCCCCAGCATTTT
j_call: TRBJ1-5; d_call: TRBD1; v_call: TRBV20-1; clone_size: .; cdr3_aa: CSAKRSPGTARLNSNQPRHF; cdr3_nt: TGCAGTGCTAAGAGGTCGCCGGGGACAGCTAGATTAAATAGCAATCAGCCCCGGCATTTT
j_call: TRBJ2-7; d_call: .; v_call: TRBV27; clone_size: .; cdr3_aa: CASSKLNSYEQYF; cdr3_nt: TGTGCCAGCAGTAAGCTGAACTCCTACGAGCAGTACTTC
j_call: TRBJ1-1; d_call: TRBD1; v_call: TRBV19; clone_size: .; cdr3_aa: CASSIGQGPSSTEAFF; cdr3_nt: TGTGCCAGTAGTATCGGACAGGGGCCGAGTAGCACTGAAGCTTTCTTT
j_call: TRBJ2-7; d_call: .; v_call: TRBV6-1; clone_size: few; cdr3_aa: CASRSGYEQYF; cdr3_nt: TGTGCCAGCAGAAGCGGCTACGAGCAGTACTTC
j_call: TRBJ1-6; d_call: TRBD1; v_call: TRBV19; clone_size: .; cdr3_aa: CASSISGGQGVSPLHF; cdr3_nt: TGTGCCAGTAGTATCAGCGGAGGACAGGGGGTTTCACCCCTCCACTTT
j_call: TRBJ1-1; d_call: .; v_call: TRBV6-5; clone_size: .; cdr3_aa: CASSYIRDMNTEAFF; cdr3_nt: TGTGCCAGCAGTTATATCAGGGACATGAACACTGAAGCTTTCTTT
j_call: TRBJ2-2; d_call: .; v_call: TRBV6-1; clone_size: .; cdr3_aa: CASSGGPRGTGELFF; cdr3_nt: TGTGCCAGCAGTGGGGGTCCCCGAGGCACCGGGGAGCTGTTTTTT
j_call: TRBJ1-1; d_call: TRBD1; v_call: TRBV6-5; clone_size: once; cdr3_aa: CASSYSRQGEYTEAFF; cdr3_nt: TGTGCCAGCAGTTACTCGAGGCAGGGGGAGTACACTGAAGCTTTCTTT